These 28 T cell receptor beta chains came from one sample sequenced in a study of blood T cell repertoires in COVID-19. The assay was immunoSEQ multiplex PCR, and TCRdb's table has in-frame clones only and misses some. The table shows over 200,000 clones, with just under 90% occurring only once. The specimen sequenced was PBMCs or T cells enriched from blood (not recorded which). The receptors were gathered from a woman in her 30s with acute COVID-19.

This chain uses TRBV18 with TRBJ1-5; 7 positions agree with TRBD1. This CDR3 is built from 15 residues. The trim removed 6 bases at V and 5 bases at J, leaving 10 bases unmatched. The germline CDR1 and CDR2 sequences are KGHSH and LQKENI. The CDR3 reads CASSFGQVGDQPQHF. The CDR3 DNA sequence: TGTGCCAGCTCGTTCGGACAGGTCGGGGATCAGCCCCAGCATTTT.

The rearrangement links TRBV7-2 to TRBJ2-7, with a weak D call TRBD1 (6 bases). This CDR3 spans 15 amino acids. V was trimmed by 2 bases and J by 7 bases, leaving 18 bases between them. Germline CDR1 reads SGHTA; CDR2 reads FQGNSA. CDR3 DNA sequence: TGTGCCAGCAGCTTAAACATACCAGGGGTAGGGGAGCAGTACTTC. Protein sequence: CASSLNIPGVGEQYF.

The chain combines TRBV6-5 with TRBJ1-2; 9 bases map to TRBD1. The CDR3 extends over 13 amino acids. The V and J ends lost 7 bases and 8 bases, in that order; junction bases with no gene match: 8. Germline V gene lookup returns CDR1 MNHEY and CDR2 SVGAGI. The CDR3 spells CASTTGQGKGYTF. The CDR3 DNA reads TGTGCCAGCACCACGGGACAGGGAAAAGGCTACACCTTC.

J is TRBJ2-7 and V is TRBV9; 7 positions match TRBD1. There are 13 residues in the CDR3. Germline-derived CDR1 and CDR2 are SGDLS and YYNGEE. Losses at the gene ends were 4 bases for V and 6 bases for J; bases not matched to a gene: 7. CDR3 sequence (DNA): TGTGCCAGCAGCAGGGGGCTTCGAACCGAGCAGTACTTC. Translating it yields CASSRGLRTEQYF.

This rearrangement joins TRBV6-1 to TRBJ1-2; D gene unclear. Germline V gene sequence: CDR1 MNHNS, CDR2 SASEGT. V shed 1 base and J shed 10 bases, with 13 bases lying between them. The CDR3 is 13 residues long. In nucleotides, the CDR3 is TGTGCCAGCAGTGAAGATCCTCTCGGTCCCTACACCTTC. Translation: CASSEDPLGPYTF.

V is TRBV29-1 and J is TRBJ2-7; 10 bases are shared with TRBD1. V lost 5 bases, J lost 4 bases, and 11 bases stayed unmatched. The CDR3 has 15 residues. Per germline, CDR1 SQVTM and CDR2 ANQGSEA. The CDR3 loop is CSVPSRTGGVYEQYF. For the CDR3, the DNA is TGCAGCGTTCCCTCCCGGACAGGGGGTGTTTACGAGCAGTACTTC.

CDR3 protein: CASSSPDQPQHF. The CDR3 DNA follows: TGTGCCAGCAGCTCGCCGGATCAGCCCCAGCATTTT. The genes are TRBV7-2 and TRBJ1-5, with D hard to call. This CDR3 is built from 12 residues. Germline V gene data show CDR1 as SGHTA and CDR2 as FQGNSA. V was clipped by 4 bases and J by 5 bases, with 6 bases between them.

The V gene is TRBV4-2, the J gene TRBJ1-1, with 8 bases identical to TRBD1. CDR3 length: 17 residues. Germline loops: CDR1 LGHNA, CDR2 YNFKEQ. Trimming at V came to 4 bases and at J to 3 bases, leaving 13 bases not matched to a gene. The CDR3, as DNA: TGTGCCAGCAGCCCAAGGGAGACACAGGGGGGGTACACTGAAGCTTTCTTT. Translation: CASSPRETQGGYTEAFF.

The chain links TRBV5-1 to TRBJ1-1; D is perhaps TRBD1 (5 bases). Germline-derived CDR1 and CDR2 are SGHRS and YFSETQ. V lost 3 bases and J 0 bases, leaving 15 bases between the germline ends. This CDR3 has 16 amino acids. CDR3 nucleotides: TGCGCCAGCAGCTCCCAATCTGACAGCTTGAACACTGAAGCTTTCTTT. This sequence encodes CASSSQSDSLNTEAFF.

The chain combines TRBV6-1 with TRBJ2-1, with 10 bases aligning to TRBD2. This CDR3 has 15 amino acids. Germline CDR1 is MNHNS and CDR2 is SASEGT. V gave up 1 base and J gave up 7 bases; unmatched junction bases: 4. The CDR3 DNA follows: TGTGCCAGCAGTGAAGTCCTAGCGGGGGCAAATGAGCAGTTCTTC. It is translated as CASSEVLAGANEQFF.

CDR3 nucleotide sequence: TGTGCCAGCAGGGTGGCAGGGGTTAACACTGAAGCTTTCTTT. It specifies CASRVAGVNTEAFF. This chain links TRBV5-6 with TRBJ1-1; weak D call: TRBD1 (6 bases). This CDR3 has 14 residues. Germline CDR1 SGHDT, CDR2 YYEEEE. V was cut by 5 bases and J by 2 bases, with 13 bases left in between.

This clone was recorded a few times. V usage is TRBV6-6 and J usage is TRBJ2-3, with D possibly being TRBD1 (6 bases). Germline values: CDR1 MNHNY, CDR2 SVGAGI (reference sequence). Trimming cost V 9 bases and J 4 bases, with 11 bases left between them. The CDR3 covers 12 residues. As DNA, the CDR3 is TGTGCCAGTTTACAGGGACCAGATACGCAGTATTTT. It codes for CASLQGPDTQYF.

V is TRBV19 and J is TRBJ1-1; TRBD1 aligns across 9 bases. J lost 4 bases, V lost 7 bases, and 31 bases had no gene match. The germline gives CDR1 LNHDA, CDR2 SQIVND (reference sequence). The CDR3 length is 22 residues. The CDR3 is CASISLSPDRGRSGPGTTEAFF. The CDR3 nucleotides are TGTGCCAGTATTTCGCTGAGCCCGGACAGGGGCCGCTCAGGGCCGGGTACCACTGAAGCTTTCTTT.

This clone was counted a single time. The rearrangement links TRBV7-6 to TRBJ1-2; 7 nucleotides agree with TRBD1. This CDR3 region has 17 residues. The J segment lost 7 bases and the V segment lost 4 bases, leaving 18 bases of the junction unmatched. Germline V gene data show CDR1 as SGHVS and CDR2 as FNYEAQ. Here the CDR3 reads CASSSRTTGTVGSGYTF. In DNA, the CDR3 is TGTGCCAGCAGCTCGAGAACTACCGGGACAGTAGGAAGTGGCTACACCTTC.

The chain couples TRBV12-1 to TRBJ2-1; whether TRBD2, the table's D call, matches the DNA was not checked. TRBV12-1 is termed a pseudogene. The CDR3 runs 14 residues. CDR3 in amino acids: CASSAYRSYNEQFF. The CDR3 coding sequence is TGTGCCAGCAGCGCATACCGGTCCTACAATGAGCAGTTCTTC.

The gene calls are TRBV30 and TRBJ1-5, with 9 positions matching TRBD1. The J segment lost 4 bases and the V segment lost 5 bases, leaving 6 bases of the junction unmatched. The CDR3 is made up of 14 amino acids. From germline, CDR1 is GTSNPN and CDR2 SVGIG (reference sequence). CDR3 loop: CAWGRGQGNQPQHF. CDR3 in DNA: TGTGCCTGGGGGAGGGGACAGGGTAATCAGCCCCAGCATTTT.

This clone occurred once. V and J are TRBV29-1 and TRBJ2-1; D is possibly TRBD2 (6 bases). Germline CDR1 SQVTM, CDR2 ANQGSEA. CDR3 length equals 13 residues. V lost 4 bases to trimming and J lost 4 bases, with 11 bases between them. The CDR3 protein is CSVVRGTYNEQFF. The CDR3 DNA reads TGCAGCGTTGTCCGTGGGACTTACAATGAGCAGTTCTTC.

This sequence joins TRBV5-1 and TRBJ2-7, with a weak D call TRBD2 (5 bases). The CDR3 covers 14 residues. Trimming took off 6 bases at V and 3 bases at J, with 16 bases between the two ends. Per the germline V gene, CDR1 is SGHRS and CDR2 is YFSETQ. CDR3 sequence (DNA): TGCGCCAGCACCAGGACTGCGATTGGCTACGAGCAGTACTTC. This gives the protein CASTRTAIGYEQYF. Using reference TRBV5-1 and TRBJ2-7 for the parts outside the CDR3, the full variable domain is KAGVTQTPRYLIKTRGQQVTLSCSPISGHRSVSWYQQTPGQGLQFLFEYFSETQRNKGNFPGRFSGRQFSNSRSEMNVSTLELGDSALYLCASTRTAIGYEQYFGPGTRLTVT.

The rearrangement links TRBV6-1 to TRBJ1-2, with 7 bases identical to TRBD1. The CDR3 runs 18 residues. In germline, CDR1 is MNHNS, CDR2 SASEGT. J gave up 3 bases and V 0 bases, and 13 bases lay outside the gene matches. The CDR3 protein is CASSEAVGQGEWDYGYTF. The CDR3 DNA is TGTGCCAGCAGTGAAGCCGTGGGGCAGGGGGAGTGGGACTATGGCTACACCTTC.

The chain recombines TRBV3-1 (or the pseudogene TRBV3-2) with TRBJ1-1, with TRBD1 identical over 9 bases. V gave up 7 bases and J gave up 6 bases; unmatched junction bases: 9. CDR1 is LGHDT and CDR2 is YNNKEL in the germline V gene (reference sequence). This CDR3 contains 14 residues. The CDR3 coding sequence is TGTGCCAGCACCCCTGACAGGGGGGATCCTGAAGCTTTCTTT. Its translation: CASTPDRGDPEAFF.

V usage is TRBV4-1 and J usage is TRBJ1-4; 10 nucleotides line up with TRBD1. The ends lost 3 bases at V and 12 bases at J; junction bases unmatched: 13. CDR3 size: 16 residues. CDR1 MGHRA and CDR2 YSYEKL come from the germline V gene. CDR3 sequence (DNA): TGCGCCAGCAGCCACACCCCGGGACAGGGGTCTTGGGAACTGTTTTTT. Translated, it gives CASSHTPGQGSWELFF.

This chain connects TRBV28 to TRBJ1-6, with no clear D. From germline, CDR1 is MDHEN and CDR2 SYDVKM. The CDR3 totals 15 residues. V dropped 3 bases and J dropped 2 bases, with 8 bases sitting between them. The CDR3 protein is CASSFRPTYNSPLHF. In nucleotides, the CDR3 is TGTGCCAGCAGTTTTCGCCCTACCTATAATTCACCCCTCCACTTT. The whole variable domain, filled in from reference TRBV28 and TRBJ1-6, reads DVKVTQSSRYLVKRTGEKVFLECVQDMDHENMFWYRQDPGLGLRLIYFSYDVKMKEKGDIPEGYSVSREKKERFSLILESASTNQTSMYLCASSFRPTYNSPLHFGNGTRLTVT.

This chain links TRBV11-2 with TRBJ1-2; tentatively, D is TRBD1 (5 bases). CDR1 SGHAT and CDR2 FQNNGV come from the germline V gene. This CDR3 has 13 amino acids. V was trimmed by 2 bases and J by 6 bases, leaving 10 bases between them. The CDR3 DNA reads as TGTGCCAGCAGCTTAAGGGGTCAGGATGGCTACACCTTC. This sequence encodes CASSLRGQDGYTF.

This chain joins TRBV24-1 and TRBJ2-3; D might be TRBD2 (5 bases). Looked up from germline, CDR1 is KGHDR and CDR2 is SFDVKD. The CDR3 runs to 15 residues. The V and J ends lost 5 bases and 1 base respectively, with 12 bases between them. The CDR3 nucleotides are TGTGCCACCAGTGTCTGGGCGGGTGGCACAGATACGCAGTATTTT. Its protein product is CATSVWAGGTDTQYF.

The chain recombines TRBV6-5 with TRBJ1-5; D gene unclear. Deletions cut 5 bases from V and 4 bases from J, with 6 bases between. Germline V CDR1 and CDR2: MNHEY, SVGAGI. CDR3 length equals 12 residues. CDR3 loop: CASSNTNQPQHF. DNA for the CDR3: TGTGCCAGCAGTAACACAAATCAGCCCCAGCATTTT.

The V gene is TRBV4-2, the J gene TRBJ2-7; no definite D call. The CDR3 sequence is 14 residues long. Looked up from germline, CDR1 is LGHNA and CDR2 is YNFKEQ. Trimming removed 4 bases at V and 6 bases at J, with 16 bases between. The chain's CDR3 is CASSPLSRQIEQYF. Here the CDR3 DNA reads TGTGCCAGCAGCCCTCTCAGTCGTCAGATCGAGCAGTACTTC.

The rearrangement uses TRBV25-1 and TRBJ2-7, with D tentatively TRBD2 (5 bases). V was trimmed by 3 bases and J by 2 bases, leaving 20 bases between them. CDR1 and CDR2 (germline): MGHDK, SYGVNS. The CDR3 is made up of 17 amino acids. CDR3 sequence (DNA): TGTGCCAGCAGTGACCCCCAAAGGGAGTACCAGGCCTACGAGCAGTACTTC. Its translation: CASSDPQREYQAYEQYF.

This CDR3 reads CASQEPGSFYEQYF. The CDR3 DNA reads TGTGCCAGCCAAGAGCCGGGATCCTTCTACGAGCAGTACTTC. The chain carries TRBV18 and TRBJ2-7, with a weak D call TRBD2 (5 bases). The ends were cut back, 8 bases at V and 3 bases at J, with 17 bases in the middle. The germline V gene encodes CDR1 KGHSH and CDR2 LQKENI. This CDR3 has 14 amino acids.